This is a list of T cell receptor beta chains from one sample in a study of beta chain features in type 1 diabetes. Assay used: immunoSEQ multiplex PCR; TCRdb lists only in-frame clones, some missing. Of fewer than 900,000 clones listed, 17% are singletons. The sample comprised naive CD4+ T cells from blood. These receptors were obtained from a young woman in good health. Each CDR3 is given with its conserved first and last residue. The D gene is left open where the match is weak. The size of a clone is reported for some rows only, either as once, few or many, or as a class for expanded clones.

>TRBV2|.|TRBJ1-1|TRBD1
CASSLEGNRGISSFF
TGTGCCAGCAGCCTAGAGGGCAACAGGGGCATAAGCTCTTTCTTT
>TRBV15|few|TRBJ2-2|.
CATSRPIKPGELFF
TGTGCCACCAGCAGACCGATAAAGCCCGGGGAGCTGTTTTTT
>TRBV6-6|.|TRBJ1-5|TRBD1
CASSYSRTGNQPQHF
TGTGCCAGCAGTTACTCCCGGACAGGGAATCAGCCCCAGCATTTT
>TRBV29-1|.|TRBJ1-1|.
CSGQFGGTEAFF
TGCAGCGGCCAGTTCGGGGGCACTGAAGCTTTCTTT
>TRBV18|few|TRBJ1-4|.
CASSPSTGSKEKLFF
TGTGCCAGCTCACCATCCACAGGGTCAAAAGAAAAACTGTTTTTT
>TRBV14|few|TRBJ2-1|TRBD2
CASSTLAGRNEQFF
TGTGCCAGCAGCACCCTAGCGGGACGCAATGAGCAGTTCTTC
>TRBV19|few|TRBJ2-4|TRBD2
CASSHPGTNKNIQYF
TGTGCCAGTAGTCATCCGGGGACTAACAAAAACATTCAGTACTTC
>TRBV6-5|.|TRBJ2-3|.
CASSYRTPRTDTQYF
TGTGCCAGCAGTTACCGGACACCCCGCACAGATACGCAGTATTTT
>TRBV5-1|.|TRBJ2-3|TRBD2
CASSQRTSGTDTQYF
TGCGCCAGCAGCCAGCGGACTAGCGGCACAGATACGCAGTATTTT
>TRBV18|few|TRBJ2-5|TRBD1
CASSRTGSQETQYF
TGTGCCAGCTCACGGACAGGGAGCCAAGAGACCCAGTACTTC
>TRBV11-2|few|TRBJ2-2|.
CASSPFAGANTGELFF
TGTGCCAGCAGCCCCTTCGCCGGGGCGAACACCGGGGAGCTGTTTTTT
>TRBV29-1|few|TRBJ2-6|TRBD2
CSVEDRLAVTNVLTF
TGCAGCGTTGAAGATAGGCTAGCGGTAACCAACGTCCTGACTTTC
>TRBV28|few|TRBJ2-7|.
CASSRGRTEQYF
TGTGCCAGCAGCCGGGGACGGACCGAGCAGTACTTC
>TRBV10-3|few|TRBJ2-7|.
CAISGTTQGTYEQYF
TGTGCCATCAGTGGGACAACACAGGGCACCTACGAGCAGTACTTC
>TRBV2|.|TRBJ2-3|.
CASSAESDTQYF
TGTGCCAGCAGTGCAGAGTCAGATACGCAGTATTTT
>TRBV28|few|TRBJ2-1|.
CASGDVAKNLQFF
TGTGCCAGCGGCGACGTGGCTAAAAATTTGCAGTTCTTC
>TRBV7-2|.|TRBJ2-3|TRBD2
CASSIHSGRTVDTQYF
TGTGCCAGCAGCATCCATAGCGGGAGGACCGTAGATACGCAGTATTTT
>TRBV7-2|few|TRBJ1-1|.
CASSFAKRRNTEAFF
TGTGCCAGCAGCTTCGCGAAACGCAGGAACACTGAAGCTTTCTTT
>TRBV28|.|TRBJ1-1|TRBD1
CASSSGQGDTEAFF
TGTGCCAGCAGTTCCGGACAGGGGGACACTGAAGCTTTCTTT
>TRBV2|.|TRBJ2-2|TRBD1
CASSLQGAPGELFF
TGTGCCAGCAGCCTACAGGGGGCGCCGGGGGAGCTGTTTTTT
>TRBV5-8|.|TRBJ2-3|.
CASSLSTQYF
TGTGCCAGCAGCTTGTCTACGCAGTATTTT
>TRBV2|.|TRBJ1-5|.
CASSSTEWSNQPQHF
TGTGCCAGCAGTAGTACTGAATGGAGCAATCAGCCCCAGCATTTT
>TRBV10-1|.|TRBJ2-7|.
CASSDTSGEQYF
TGCGCCAGCAGTGACACGAGTGGCGAGCAGTACTTC
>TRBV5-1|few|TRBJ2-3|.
CASSLVLAGRTDTQYF
TGCGCCAGCAGCTTGGTTCTCGCGGGTCGCACAGATACGCAGTATTTT
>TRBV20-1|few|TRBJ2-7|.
CSAAYSYEQYF
TGCAGTGCCGCGTACTCCTACGAGCAGTACTTC
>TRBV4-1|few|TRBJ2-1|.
CASSLLQRNEQFF
TGCGCCAGCAGCTTACTTCAACGCAATGAGCAGTTCTTC
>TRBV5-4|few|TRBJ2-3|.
CASRIGGSITDTQYF
TGTGCCAGCAGGATAGGAGGGTCCATCACAGATACGCAGTATTTT
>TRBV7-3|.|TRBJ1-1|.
CASSSGTVNTEAFF
TGTGCCAGCAGTTCCGGGACGGTGAACACTGAAGCTTTCTTT
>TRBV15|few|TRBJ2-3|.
CATSRDIGVQYF
TGTGCCACCAGCAGAGATATCGGGGTGCAGTATTTT
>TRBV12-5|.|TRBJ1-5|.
CASATGNQPQHF
TGTGCTAGTGCCACAGGGAATCAGCCCCAGCATTTT
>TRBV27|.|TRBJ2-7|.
CASKTTGRATGQYF
TGTGCCAGCAAGACCACAGGGAGGGCTACGGGGCAGTACTTC
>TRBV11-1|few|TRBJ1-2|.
CASRPTAYNYGYTF
TGTGCCAGCAGGCCCACGGCCTATAACTATGGCTACACCTTC
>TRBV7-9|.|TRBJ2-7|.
CASSLGFVREQYF
TGTGCCAGCAGCTTAGGTTTTGTACGAGAGCAGTACTTC
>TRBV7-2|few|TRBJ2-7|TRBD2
CASSLASGGNYEQYF
TGTGCCAGCAGCTTAGCGTCGGGGGGTAACTACGAGCAGTACTTC
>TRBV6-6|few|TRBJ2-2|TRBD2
CASSYSTSGNTGELFF
TGTGCCAGCAGTTACTCCACTAGCGGTAACACCGGGGAGCTGTTTTTT
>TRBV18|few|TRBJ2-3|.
CASSEQGYSTDTQYF
TGTGCCAGCTCAGAACAGGGATATAGCACAGATACGCAGTATTTT
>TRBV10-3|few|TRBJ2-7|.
CAISHGLSEQYF
TGTGCCATCAGTCATGGACTAAGCGAGCAGTACTTC
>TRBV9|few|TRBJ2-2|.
CASGGSQRANIPGELFF
TGTGCCAGCGGAGGGTCCCAGAGGGCCAATATTCCGGGGGAGCTGTTTTTT
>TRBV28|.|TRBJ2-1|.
CASSFNYNEQFF
TGTGCCAGCAGTTTCAATTACAATGAGCAGTTCTTC
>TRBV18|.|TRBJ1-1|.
CASSPDPTRPQEAFF
TGTGCCAGCTCACCCGACCCGACCCGCCCTCAAGAAGCTTTCTTT
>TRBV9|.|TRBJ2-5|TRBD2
CASSVGLAGGHETQYF
TGTGCCAGCAGCGTAGGCCTCGCGGGAGGTCACGAGACCCAGTACTTC
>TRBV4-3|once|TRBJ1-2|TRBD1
CASSQDDKGGRAYGYTF
TGCGCCAGCAGCCAAGATGATAAAGGGGGCCGGGCCTATGGCTACACCTTC
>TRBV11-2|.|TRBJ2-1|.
CASSCRDTTLNCDEQFF
TGTGCCAGCAGCTGTCGGGACACCACCCTCAATTGCGATGAGCAGTTCTTC
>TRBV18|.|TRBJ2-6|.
CASSPPASSGANVLTF
TGTGCCAGCTCACCACCAGCCAGCTCTGGGGCCAACGTCCTGACTTTC
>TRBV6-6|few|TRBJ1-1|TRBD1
CASSYRTGGTEAFF
TGTGCCAGCAGTTACCGGACAGGGGGCACTGAAGCTTTCTTT
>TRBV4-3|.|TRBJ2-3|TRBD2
CASSQGKASGRDYDTQYF
TGCGCCAGCAGCCAAGGAAAAGCTAGCGGGAGAGATTACGATACGCAGTATTTT
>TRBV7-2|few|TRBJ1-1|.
CASSLAPRTEAFF
TGTGCCAGCAGCTTAGCGCCCAGGACTGAAGCTTTCTTT
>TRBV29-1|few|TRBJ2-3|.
CSVGGAQADTQYF
TGCAGCGTTGGTGGCGCACAGGCAGATACGCAGTATTTT
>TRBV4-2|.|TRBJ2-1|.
CASSQDNGGNEQFF
TGTGCCAGCAGCCAAGATAACGGGGGTAATGAGCAGTTCTTC
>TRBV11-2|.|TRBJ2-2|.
CASSLVRLTGELFF
TGTGCCAGCAGCTTAGTCCGGCTGACCGGGGAGCTGTTTTTT
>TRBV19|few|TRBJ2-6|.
CASTPPRLFGANVLTF
TGTGCCAGTACCCCACCTAGATTATTTGGGGCCAACGTCCTGACTTTC
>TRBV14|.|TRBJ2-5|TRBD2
CASSQLLRMRKREGQETQYF
TGTGCCAGCAGCCAATTATTGCGGATGCGAAAGCGGGAGGGTCAAGAGACCCAGTACTTC
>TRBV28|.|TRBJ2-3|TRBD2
CASSLAASGSTDTQYF
TGTGCCAGCAGTTTGGCGGCTAGCGGGTCGACAGATACGCAGTATTTT
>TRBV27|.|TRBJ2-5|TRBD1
CASRILTGAGDETQYF
TGTGCCAGCAGGATCCTGACAGGGGCAGGCGATGAGACCCAGTACTTC
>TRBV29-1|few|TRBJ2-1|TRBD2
CSVEGRGLAGGPNEQFF
TGCAGCGTTGAGGGAAGAGGACTAGCGGGAGGGCCTAATGAGCAGTTCTTC
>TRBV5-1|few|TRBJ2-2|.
CASSLTPNTGELFF
TGCGCCAGCAGCTTGACACCCAACACCGGGGAGCTGTTTTTT
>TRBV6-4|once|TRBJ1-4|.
CASSDLCSYASTNEKLFF
TGTGCCAGCAGTGACCTCTGCAGTTACGCCTCAACTAATGAAAAACTGTTTTTT
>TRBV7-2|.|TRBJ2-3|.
CASSPYGVGTDTQYF
TGTGCCAGCAGCCCGTACGGGGTGGGCACAGATACGCAGTATTTT
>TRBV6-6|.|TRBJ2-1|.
CASSTGARNEQFF
TGTGCCAGCAGTACCGGCGCCAGGAATGAGCAGTTCTTC
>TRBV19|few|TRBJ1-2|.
CASSIVPGLYGYTF
TGTGCCAGTAGTATCGTCCCAGGCCTCTATGGCTACACCTTC